The present TCR beta chain was sequenced within a study of sequential checkpoint blockade in melanoma. Per the germline V gene, CDR1 is MNHEY and CDR2 is SMNVEV (reference sequence). The V gene end was trimmed by 5 bases and the J gene end by 7 bases; junction bases not matched to a gene: 12. The CDR3 contains 16 residues. Treatment specified: randomized to nivolumab then ipilimumab (arm A) or the reverse (arm B). Assay: immunoSEQ multiplex PCR; the TCRdb copy retains only in-frame clones and omits some. The sample holds 32,000 or so clones, approximately 82% seen once. The chain couples TRBV27 to TRBJ2-1; TRBD2 aligns across 9 bases. This TCR came from a human donor with melanoma. The sequenced sample was CD8+ T cells sorted from blood (inferred from file names), obtained from a patient given nivolumab and ipilimumab in sequence. CDR3 sequence: CASSPVGRGGPNEQFF. For the CDR3, the DNA is TGTGCCAGCAGTCCCGTGGGGCGGGGGGGCCCAAATGAGCAGTTCTTC.